Given below is one TCR beta chain in context. The data were taken from a study of blood T cell repertoires in COVID-19. The overall study: Italy, Spain and the United States were the sources of the convalescent and acute COVID-19 samples. Nucleic acid was either cDNA or gDNA, and it came from T cells, B-cell-depleted T cells, or PBMCs.

Clones were sequenced by immunoSEQ multiplex PCR, and TCRdb holds only the in-frame ones, with some missing. The data contain 270,000 or so clones, around 88% of them seen just once; the ten biggest clones take up around 4.4%. The germline CDR1 and CDR2 sequences are SGHTA and FQGNSA. The CDR3 is 17 residues long. With 6 bases removed from V and 1 base from J, the gap between germline ends came to 19 bases. V is TRBV7-2 and J is TRBJ2-1; possible D gene TRBD2, 5 bases. The sample was peripheral blood. The TCR sequence derives from a man aged 35 to 55 with acute or convalescent COVID-19. The CDR3 reads CASRLREGRKSYNEQFF. CDR3 nucleotides: TGTGCCAGCAGATTACGAGAGGGCAGAAAGTCCTACAATGAGCAGTTCTTC.